These 3 T cell receptor beta chains were all obtained from the same sample, sequenced in a study of T cell responses to AZD1222 COVID-19 vaccine. Only in-frame clones appear in the TCRdb table, and some are missing; sequencing was by immunoSEQ multiplex PCR. The repertoire table contains about 140,000 clones. Sequencing was performed on peripheral blood. The receptors derive from an adult in good health.

The chain joins TRBV7-9 to TRBJ2-1; TRBD1 is a possible D gene (6 bases). Trimming cost V 3 bases and J 4 bases, with 16 bases left between them. This CDR3 comprises 16 residues. Germline assignment: CDR1 SEHNR and CDR2 FQNEAQ (reference sequence). The CDR3 loop reads CASSLIMGAGYNEQFF. The CDR3 DNA reads TGTGCCAGCAGCTTGATAATGGGGGCAGGTTACAATGAGCAGTTCTTC.

This chain connects TRBV5-1 to TRBJ2-6, with 7 bases that match TRBD1. The CDR3 is 19 amino acids. In germline, CDR1 is SGHRS, CDR2 YFSETQ. J was trimmed by 0 bases and V by 1 base; bases with no gene match: 10. CDR3 in amino acids: CASSLTQDRLSSGANVLTF. In DNA form, the CDR3 reads TGCGCCAGCAGCTTGACACAGGACAGGTTGAGCTCTGGGGCCAACGTCCTGACTTTC.

V and J are TRBV28 and TRBJ1-5; 9 bases are shared with TRBD1. Germline-derived CDR1 and CDR2 are MDHEN and SYDVKM. CDR3 length: 14 amino acids. V lost 4 bases, J lost 7 bases, and 5 bases stayed unmatched. The CDR3 DNA reads TGTGCCAGCAGTTCAACAGGGGGCAGACAGCCCCAGCATTTT. Amino acids: CASSSTGGRQPQHF. The full variable domain, rest sourced from reference TRBV28 and TRBJ1-5, is DVKVTQSSRYLVKRTGEKVFLECVQDMDHENMFWYRQDPGLGLRLIYFSYDVKMKEKGDIPEGYSVSREKKERFSLILESASTNQTSMYLCASSSTGGRQPQHFGDGTRLSIL.